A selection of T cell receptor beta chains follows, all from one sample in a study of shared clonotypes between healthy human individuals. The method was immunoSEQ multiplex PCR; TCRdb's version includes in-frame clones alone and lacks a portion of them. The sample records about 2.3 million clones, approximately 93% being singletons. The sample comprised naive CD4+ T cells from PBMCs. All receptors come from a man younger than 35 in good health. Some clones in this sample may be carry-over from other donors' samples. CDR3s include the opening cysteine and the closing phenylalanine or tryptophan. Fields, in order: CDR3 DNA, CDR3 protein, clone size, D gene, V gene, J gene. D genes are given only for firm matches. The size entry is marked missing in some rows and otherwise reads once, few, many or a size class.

TGCGCCAGCAGCTTGACCCCCGCCGCTGAAGCTTTCTTT	CASSLTPAAEAFF	-	-	TRBV5-1	TRBJ1-1
TGTGCCAGCAGTCTAGCAGCGAGCTCCTACGAGCAGTACTTC	CASSLAASSYEQYF	once	-	TRBV28	TRBJ2-7
TGTGCCAGTAGTATTGTCGAGTGGGAGAAGCAGTTCTTC	CASSIVEWEKQFF	-	-	TRBV19	TRBJ2-1
TGTGCCAGCAGCTCCTATGTTAACTATGGCTACACCTTC	CASSSYVNYGYTF	-	-	TRBV7-2	TRBJ1-2
TGCGCCAGCAGCCAGGGACTAGCGGCCTACAATGAGCAGTTCTTC	CASSQGLAAYNEQFF	-	TRBD2	TRBV4-1	TRBJ2-1
TGTGCCAGCAGCCCCAGGGGCCAACTAGGAAACACCATATATTTT	CASSPRGQLGNTIYF	-	-	TRBV7-9	TRBJ1-3
TGTGCCAGCAGCTTAGGGGGGAGAGGGAATGAGCAGTTCTTC	CASSLGGRGNEQFF	once	-	TRBV7-6	TRBJ2-1
TGCAGCGCAGAGGTAGCGGGAGACAATGAGCAGTTCTTC	CSAEVAGDNEQFF	-	TRBD2	TRBV29-1	TRBJ2-1
TGCGCCAGCAGCCGACTAGCGGGAGAAGGAACAGATACGCAGTATTTT	CASSRLAGEGTDTQYF	-	TRBD2	TRBV4-3	TRBJ2-3
TGTGCCAGCAGGGGGGCCTTCGGGACTAGCGGGACCGATGAGCAGTTCTTC	CASRGAFGTSGTDEQFF	-	TRBD2	TRBV28	TRBJ2-1
TGTGCCAGCAGCCTAGGACGAGATTCACGCCGGGCGAAGGCAGAAGCTTTCTTT	CASSLGRDSRRAKAEAFF	-	-	TRBV5-6	TRBJ1-1
TGTGCCAGCAGTCCTAGGGCGGGGCAGTACTTC	CASSPRAGQYF	-	-	TRBV28	TRBJ2-7
TGTGCCAGCGGGTGGGCCTACGAGCAGTACTTC	CASGWAYEQYF	-	-	TRBV27	TRBJ2-7
TGTGCCAGCAGTTTACTCGGAGGGGTCACTGAAGCTTTCTTT	CASSLLGGVTEAFF	-	-	TRBV27	TRBJ1-1
TGTGCCAGCAGCGTTGTGGGTTCCGGGGATAATTCACCCCTCCACTTT	CASSVVGSGDNSPLHF	-	-	TRBV7-9	TRBJ1-6
TGTGCCAGCAGCCCCGAAAACACCGGGGAGCTGTTTTTT	CASSPENTGELFF	-	-	TRBV2	TRBJ2-2
TGCAGCGTTGCCCGCGGTGGCTACGAGCAGTACTTC	CSVARGGYEQYF	-	-	TRBV29-1	TRBJ2-7
TGTGCCAGCTCACTTCGGGACAGTTATACTCAGCCCCAGCATTTT	CASSLRDSYTQPQHF	once	TRBD1	TRBV18	TRBJ1-5
TGTGCCAGCAGTTCCCATGGACAGGTTGGGAGAAACACCATATATTTT	CASSSHGQVGRNTIYF	-	TRBD1	TRBV28	TRBJ1-3
TGTGCCAGCAGGGAAAGAGGGGGACAGGGCCTCACAGATATGCAGTATTTT	CASRERGGQGLTDMQYF	-	TRBD1	TRBV11-2	TRBJ2-3
TGTGCCAGCAGTTACTCGAAGGCTAGGGCGGAGCAGTACTTC	CASSYSKARAEQYF	-	-	TRBV6-5	TRBJ2-7
TGTGCCAGCAGAATACTAGCGGGAGGGCCCTCCACCGGGGAGCTGTTTTTT	CASRILAGGPSTGELFF	-	TRBD2	TRBV27	TRBJ2-2
TGTGCCAGCAGTCAAATGACAGGCTTGGAGACCCAGTACTTC	CASSQMTGLETQYF	-	-	TRBV28	TRBJ2-5
TGTGCCAGCAGCCTGGAGGGACAACCGTTGCGTCGGCAGCCCCAGCATTTT	CASSLEGQPLRRQPQHF	once	-	TRBV5-4	TRBJ1-5
TGTGCCAGTAGTATCCTACTAGCGGGAGTGCTAAATGAGCAGTTCTTC	CASSILLAGVLNEQFF	-	TRBD2	TRBV19	TRBJ2-1
TGCGCCAGCAGCTTGCGTGGGACTAGCACAATCTACAATGAGCAGTTCTTC	CASSLRGTSTIYNEQFF	-	TRBD2	TRBV5-1	TRBJ2-1
TGTGCCAGCAGAAGGACAGCTTACAATGAGCAGTTCTTC	CASRRTAYNEQFF	-	-	TRBV6-5	TRBJ2-1
TGTGCCAGCAGACTAGGGGGGACAGGCTTCCACGAGCAGTACTTC	CASRLGGTGFHEQYF	-	TRBD1	TRBV27	TRBJ2-7
TGTGCCAGCAGTGAATACTTGGAACTAGCGGCCAAATACGAGCAGTACTTC	CASSEYLELAAKYEQYF	-	TRBD2	TRBV6-1	TRBJ2-7
TGTGCCAGCAGCTCCCAAGCGGGAGCTACGTACAATGAGCAGTTCTTC	CASSSQAGATYNEQFF	-	TRBD2	TRBV11-2	TRBJ2-1
TGTGCCAGTAGGGGGACAGTTGAAGAAAAACTGTTTTTT	CASRGTVEEKLFF	once	TRBD1	TRBV19	TRBJ1-4
TGCAGCGCGGGGGGACAGGGTGAGACCCAGTACTTC	CSAGGQGETQYF	-	TRBD1	TRBV29-1	TRBJ2-5
TGTGCCAGTAGTATATCTAGTGAAGCTTTCTTT	CASSISSEAFF	-	-	TRBV19	TRBJ1-1
TGCGCCAGCAGGGGACAGGGGTATATCGACGAGCAGTACTTC	CASRGQGYIDEQYF	-	TRBD1	TRBV5-1	TRBJ2-7
TGTGCCAGCAGCTTTTACCGCAGGGGAATATCTGGGGCCAACGTCCTGACTTTC	CASSFYRRGISGANVLTF	once	-	TRBV7-9	TRBJ2-6
TGTGCCAGCAGCGCAAGAAGTAACTATGGCTACACCTTC	CASSARSNYGYTF	once	-	TRBV9	TRBJ1-2
TGTGCCAGCAGTTCCACCGCCCGGACGGCCTCTGGAAACACCATATATTTT	CASSSTARTASGNTIYF	-	-	TRBV28	TRBJ1-3
TGTGCCAGCAGCCCCTCTGGGACAGGGGGTTACCACGAGCAGTACTTC	CASSPSGTGGYHEQYF	-	TRBD1	TRBV7-3	TRBJ2-7
TGTGCCATCAGTGAGTCGTGGGTTCAAGGGGGGAACACTGAAGCTTTCTTT	CAISESWVQGGNTEAFF	-	-	TRBV10-3	TRBJ1-1
TGTGCCAGCAGTGCAGGGAGTAGATCCGAGACCCAGTACTTC	CASSAGSRSETQYF	once	-	TRBV9	TRBJ2-5
TGTGCCAGCAGTGAATTTAGGGGGCGTAATTCACCCCTCCACTTT	CASSEFRGRNSPLHF	-	TRBD1	TRBV25-1	TRBJ1-6
TGTGCCAGCAGCTTAGGTACAGGCAATCAGCCCCAGCATTTT	CASSLGTGNQPQHF	-	-	TRBV7-2	TRBJ1-5
TGCGCCAGCAGCCCGGCATGGGGCAGGGACCTCCCAGCTAAGGAAAAACTGTTTTTT	CASSPAWGRDLPAKEKLFF	-	-	TRBV4-1	TRBJ1-4
TGTGCCAGCAGTCTCGGGGCGGGACGGTTCTACGAGCAGTACTTC	CASSLGAGRFYEQYF	-	-	TRBV27	TRBJ2-7
TGTGCCAGCTCACCACTTTCAGGGGGAAACATTCAGTACTTC	CASSPLSGGNIQYF	-	TRBD1	TRBV18	TRBJ2-4
TGTGCCAGCAGCGAGACAGGGGAAAATGAAAAACTGTTTTTT	CASSETGENEKLFF	few	TRBD1	TRBV9	TRBJ1-4
TGCGCCAGCAGCTTGATTCCGACGTATGGCTACACCTTC	CASSLIPTYGYTF	-	-	TRBV5-1	TRBJ1-2
TGTGCCAGCTCACCGGCAGGGAGTTGGGCTGAAGCTTTCTTT	CASSPAGSWAEAFF	-	-	TRBV18	TRBJ1-1
TGCGCCAGCAGCTCCCTGGGACAGGGGGCGCAGAATTCACCCCTCCACTTT	CASSSLGQGAQNSPLHF	once	TRBD1	TRBV5-1	TRBJ1-6
TGCGCCAGCAGCCAAGAACAGGGGGTTAGCACAGATACGCAGTATTTT	CASSQEQGVSTDTQYF	-	TRBD1	TRBV4-3	TRBJ2-3
TGTGCCAGCAGTTACTCCACCGGTCTGCCGCTGGTGGCCCAGTACTTC	CASSYSTGLPLVAQYF	-	-	TRBV6-6	TRBJ2-5
TGTGCCAGCAGCCCCACCTCTAGCAATCAGCCCCAGCATTTT	CASSPTSSNQPQHF	-	-	TRBV6-1	TRBJ1-5
TGCGCCAGCAGCTTGGGTCAGCCCGGGGAGACCCAGTACTTC	CASSLGQPGETQYF	-	-	TRBV5-1	TRBJ2-5
TGTGCCAGCAGTGAGAGTTTACAACCGCATGGAAACACCATATATTTT	CASSESLQPHGNTIYF	-	-	TRBV2	TRBJ1-3
TGTGCCAGTACAGGACCCCCAGGTACCTTCACAGATACGCAGTATTTT	CASTGPPGTFTDTQYF	-	-	TRBV19	TRBJ2-3